The next 4 T cell receptor beta chains were all read from a single sample in a study of lymphopenia after photon versus proton radiotherapy. Generated by immunoSEQ multiplex PCR, the TCRdb table keeps only in-frame clones and is missing some. Counted here are over 50,000 clones, 86% occurring once; the ten biggest clones make up around 2.1%. Sequencing was performed on peripheral blood, taken from a patient treated with photon-based radiotherapy. The source is a man aged 35 to 55 with gastric cancer.

The chain carries TRBV5-4 and TRBJ1-6, with a weak D call TRBD1 (6 bases). This CDR3 is 15 amino acids long. The germline V gene encodes CDR1 SGHNT and CDR2 YYREEE (reference sequence). V was clipped by 0 bases and J by 8 bases, with 12 bases between them. In nucleotides, the CDR3 is TGTGCCAGCAGCTTGGGACAGGTAGAGGATTCACCCCTCCACTTT. This codes for CASSLGQVEDSPLHF.

The chain joins TRBV27 to TRBJ2-1, with a possible D match to TRBD1 (5 bases). Germline-derived CDR1 and CDR2 are MNHEY and SMNVEV (reference sequence). This CDR3 is built from 17 residues. Trimming removed 2 bases from V and 3 bases from J, with 17 bases in between. CDR3 DNA sequence: TGTGCCAGCAGTTTAGCCCAGACAGTCCGAGGCTACAATGAGCAGTTCTTC. As protein: CASSLAQTVRGYNEQFF.

The V gene is TRBV5-4, the J gene TRBJ2-5, with 8 bases aligning to TRBD2. CDR3 length equals 15 residues. The J segment lost 5 bases and the V segment lost 3 bases, leaving 9 bases of the junction unmatched. Germline-derived CDR1 and CDR2 are SGHNT and YYREEE (reference sequence). CDR3 protein: CASSSPGGGSETQYF. In DNA form, the CDR3 reads TGTGCCAGCAGCTCCCCGGGGGGGGGCAGCGAGACCCAGTACTTC.

This clone was observed a single time. The gene calls are TRBV19 and TRBJ2-1; tentative D call: TRBD1 (6 bases). The germline CDR1 and CDR2 sequences are LNHDA and SQIVND (reference sequence). Trimming took 4 bases from V and 0 from J, leaving 10 bases between them. This CDR3 comprises 15 residues. The DNA for the CDR3 is TGTGCCAGTAGTACCCAGGGGTCCTCCTACAATGAGCAGTTCTTC. Protein product: CASSTQGSSYNEQFF.